What follows describes a single T cell receptor (beta chain). This entry comes from a study of blood T cell repertoires in COVID-19. Produced via immunoSEQ multiplex PCR; TCRdb's table is partial and in-frame only. The sample yields approximately 250,000 clones, roughly 81% seen once. The CDR3 extends over 16 amino acids. Germline CDR1 is LNHDA and CDR2 is SQIVND (reference sequence). V shed 5 bases and J 0 bases; nucleotides not matched to a gene: 6. The specimen sequenced was peripheral blood. This sequence joins TRBV19 and TRBJ1-5; 8 bases agree with TRBD1. This clonotype originated in a man between 35 and 55 years old with acute or convalescent COVID-19. CDR3 in DNA: TGTGCCAGTAGTCCAAAACAGGGGGTTAGCAATCAGCCCCAGCATTTT. As protein: CASSPKQGVSNQPQHF.